The 26 T cell receptor beta chains reported below all come from one sample, sequenced in a study of CD8 T cells in Susac syndrome (dated by TCRdb to about 2019). Library preparation was by the immunoSEQ multiplex PCR assay. RNA was extracted using the RNeasy kit, and roughly 0.5 to 1 microgram was reverse transcribed with random hexamers. The public reads were reanalyzed by TCRdb: fastp trimming at Q25, MiXCR alignment, in-frame beta chains only. Here each entry gathers all rows of one CDR3 protein and keeps the most common genes and DNA. The sample records about 83,000 distinct CDR3 sequences, about 96% of which are singletons. The top ten clonotypes cover around 0.43% of the sample. Sequenced material: CD8+ T cells from PBMCs. The receptors stem from a human donor with Susac syndrome.

The rearrangement joins TRBV28 to TRBJ1-5; D uncertain. The CDR3 runs to 14 residues. V lost 8 bases, J lost 4 bases, and 15 bases lay in between. CDR1 is MDHEN, CDR2 SYDVKM, per germline. CDR3 residues: CASGERGVNQPQHF. As DNA, the CDR3 is TGTGCCAGCGGGGAACGTGGGGTTAATCAGCCCCAGCATTTT.

J is TRBJ2-4 and V is TRBV9; weak D call: TRBD2 (6 bases). This CDR3 is 14 amino acids long. The germline V and J ends were trimmed by 2 bases and 8 bases, with 14 bases remaining between them. Germline loops: CDR1 SGDLS, CDR2 YYNGEE. The CDR3 DNA is TGTGCCAGCAGCGTGGGTTTTAGGGAGGACATTCAGTACTTC. Translating it yields CASSVGFREDIQYF.

The CDR3 sequence: CATSVTPAGPDTQYF. In nucleotides, the CDR3 is TGTGCCACCAGTGTTACCCCGGCGGGGCCAGATACGCAGTATTTT. The V gene is TRBV24-1, the J gene TRBJ2-3; weak D call: TRBD2 (6 bases). V was trimmed by 5 bases and J by 4 bases, leaving 15 bases between them. Per germline, CDR1 KGHDR and CDR2 SFDVKD. This CDR3 is 15 amino acids long.

The CDR3 here is CSASPRGQAYYEQYV. The DNA for the CDR3 is TGCAGTGCCTCACCCCGGGGACAGGCTTACTACGAGCAGTACGTC. The chain combines TRBV20-1 with TRBJ2-7, with 8 bases identical to TRBD1. The CDR3 runs to 15 residues. Germline-derived CDR1 and CDR2 are DFQATT and SNEGSKA (reference sequence). V trimming: 6 bases; J trimming: 3 bases; junction bases outside the gene matches: 13.

The chain links TRBV20-1 to TRBJ2-5; 15 nucleotides agree with TRBD2. After removal of 2 bases from V and 2 bases from J, the junction contained 9 bases not matched to a gene. Germline V gene data show CDR1 as DFQATT and CDR2 as SNEGSKA (reference sequence). The CDR3 is 18 residues long. CDR3 in DNA: TGCAGTGCTAGAAGGGGGACTAGCGGGGGGCCATTGCAAGAGACCCAGTACTTC. Amino acid sequence: CSARRGTSGGPLQETQYF.

The chain has TRBV3-1 and TRBJ2-5, with D possibly matching TRBD2 (6 bases). Germline V gene sequence: CDR1 LGHDT, CDR2 YNNKEL (reference sequence). The CDR3 covers 14 residues. V was clipped by 1 base and J by 5 bases, with 11 bases between them. The CDR3 nucleotides read TGTGCCAGCAGCCAAGTGGCGGGGTCGGAGACCCAGTACTTC. Translated, it gives CASSQVAGSETQYF.

V usage is TRBV7-2 and J usage is TRBJ2-7, with TRBD2 as a possible D gene (6 bases). From germline, CDR1 is SGHTA and CDR2 FQGNSA. V dropped 2 bases and J dropped 2 bases, with 13 bases sitting between them. CDR3 size: 15 residues. The CDR3 loop is CASSLTAGPAYEQYF. The CDR3 DNA reads TGTGCCAGCAGCTTAACAGCGGGCCCGGCCTACGAGCAGTACTTC. Full variable domain (remainder filled in from reference TRBV7-2 and TRBJ2-7): GAGVSQSPSNKVTEKGKDVELRCDPISGHTALYWYRQSLGQGLEFLIYFQGNSAPDKSGLPSDRFSAERTGGSVSTLTIQRTQQEDSAVYLCASSLTAGPAYEQYFGPGTRLTVT.

J is TRBJ2-1 and V is TRBV25-1; D is undetermined. This CDR3 contains 15 residues. Per germline, CDR1 MGHDK and CDR2 SYGVNS. V was pared by 4 bases and J by 0 bases, with 10 bases between. In DNA form, the CDR3 reads TGTGCCAGCAGTGGAGGCTGGAGCTCCTACAATGAGCAGTTCTTC. Protein sequence: CASSGGWSSYNEQFF. The whole variable domain, filled in from reference TRBV25-1 and TRBJ2-1, reads EADIYQTPRYLVIGTGKKITLECSQTMGHDKMYWYQQDPGMELHLIHYSYGVNSTEKGDLSSESTVSRIRTEHFPLTLESARPSHTSQYLCASSGGWSSYNEQFFGPGTRLTVL.

The chain links TRBV28 to TRBJ2-5; TRBD2 matches 8 bases. V shed 1 base, J shed 5 bases, and the junction held 3 bases outside the gene matches. The CDR3 sequence is 14 residues long. The germline V gene has CDR1 MDHEN and CDR2 SYDVKM. The CDR3 loop reads CASSLFRLAETQYF. The CDR3 nucleotides read TGTGCCAGCAGTTTATTCCGACTAGCGGAGACCCAGTACTTC.

The rearrangement links TRBV12-3 or TRBV12-4 to TRBJ2-7; TRBD2 is a possible D gene (5 bases). CDR3 length: 14 residues. V lost 6 bases to trimming and J lost 0 bases, with 12 bases between them. For the CDR3, the DNA is TGTGCCAGCAGGGCGGAGGACGGCTCCTACGAGCAGTACTTC. Translation gives CASRAEDGSYEQYF.

The chain couples TRBV13 to TRBJ2-1; 11 bases map to TRBD1. Trimming removed 6 bases from V and 5 bases from J; junction bases left unmatched: 3. The germline gives CDR1 PRHDT, CDR2 FYEKMQ (reference sequence). The CDR3 has 14 residues. DNA of the CDR3: TGTGCCAGCAGTGGACAGGGGGCGGACAATGAGCAGTTCTTC. Amino acid sequence: CASSGQGADNEQFF.

V usage is TRBV28 and J usage is TRBJ2-1; a possible D gene is TRBD2 (5 bases). Trimming removed 3 bases at V and 6 bases at J, with 12 bases between. The germline V gene encodes CDR1 MDHEN and CDR2 SYDVKM. This CDR3 comprises 14 residues. DNA of the CDR3: TGTGCCAGCAGTTTTGTGAGGGTCCGCAATGAGCAGTTCTTC. This encodes CASSFVRVRNEQFF. The complete variable domain, with remaining parts taken from reference TRBV28 and TRBJ2-1, reads DVKVTQSSRYLVKRTGEKVFLECVQDMDHENMFWYRQDPGLGLRLIYFSYDVKMKEKGDIPEGYSVSREKKERFSLILESASTNQTSMYLCASSFVRVRNEQFFGPGTRLTVL.

The J gene is TRBJ2-1, the V gene TRBV29-1; the D gene is possibly TRBD1 (5 bases). Trimming stripped 8 bases from V and 3 bases from J, with 23 bases between. Germline V gene lookup returns CDR1 SQVTM and CDR2 ANQGSEA. This CDR3 has 16 residues. CDR3: CSSKGAQNTGYNEQFF. The CDR3 DNA is TGCAGCTCTAAAGGGGCACAGAATACCGGCTACAATGAGCAGTTCTTC.

The chain carries TRBV20-1 and TRBJ2-2; D is unresolved. Trimming cost V 7 bases and J 2 bases, with 11 bases left between them. Per the germline V gene, CDR1 is DFQATT and CDR2 is SNEGSKA (reference sequence). The CDR3 sequence is 13 residues long. CDR3 region: CSVKAVNTGELFF. In nucleotides, the CDR3 is TGCAGTGTAAAGGCTGTTAACACCGGGGAGCTGTTTTTT.

The chain uses TRBV6-2 or TRBV6-3 and TRBJ1-1; D is uncertain. The CDR3 spans 12 residues. With 6 bases removed from V and 4 bases from J, the gap between germline ends came to 9 bases. The V gene's germline CDR1 is MNHEY and CDR2 SVGEGT. This chain's CDR3 is CASRTMGTEAFF. Here the CDR3 DNA reads TGTGCCAGCAGGACGATGGGCACTGAAGCTTTCTTT.

By its share, this clonotype is medium-sized. The V gene is TRBV28, the J gene TRBJ2-3; D is unresolved. The CDR3 has 11 amino acids. Germline CDR1 and CDR2: MDHEN and SYDVKM. Trimming shortened V by 3 bases and J by 3 bases, and 1 base separated the two germline ends. Here the CDR3 reads CASSLTDTQYF. The DNA for the CDR3 is TGTGCCAGCAGTTTGACAGATACGCAGTATTTT.

This chain joins TRBV15 and TRBJ2-2; no firm D call. The germline V gene encodes CDR1 LNHNV and CDR2 YYDKDF (reference sequence). The CDR3 has 16 amino acids. The V gene lost 5 bases and the J gene lost 6 bases, with 19 bases spanning the gap. The CDR3 region is CATSGSRPPFPGELFF. In DNA form, the CDR3 reads TGTGCCACCAGCGGAAGCCGGCCACCGTTTCCCGGGGAGCTGTTTTTT. The whole variable domain, remainder taken from reference TRBV15 and TRBJ2-2, is DAMVIQNPRYQVTQFGKPVTLSCSQTLNHNVMYWYQQKSSQAPKLLFHYYDKDFNNEADTPDNFQSRRPNTSFCFLDIRSPGLGDTAMYLCATSGSRPPFPGELFFGEGSRLTVL.

The gene calls are TRBV7-8 and TRBJ2-7; no definite D call. Germline-derived CDR1 and CDR2 are SGHVS and FQNEAQ. This CDR3 spans 14 amino acids. Trimming pared 5 bases from V and 7 bases from J, leaving 18 bases between. CDR3 in amino acids: CASSPLWQFKEQYF. CDR3 DNA: TGTGCCAGCAGCCCCCTGTGGCAGTTTAAGGAGCAGTACTTC.

Only a few counts were recorded for this clonotype. The chain has TRBV7-2 and TRBJ2-1; 8 bases agree with TRBD2. Germline assignment: CDR1 SGHTA and CDR2 FQGNSA. V gave up 5 bases and J gave up 5 bases; unmatched junction bases: 8. The CDR3 runs 15 residues. CDR3 DNA: TGTGCCAGCAGCCGTCAGGGCGGGGGGAACAATGAGCAGTTCTTC. It yields the protein CASSRQGGGNNEQFF.

The V call is TRBV9, the J call TRBJ2-2; the match to TRBD2 covers 9 bases. The trim removed 0 bases at V and 7 bases at J, leaving 10 bases unmatched. The CDR3 runs 17 residues. Germline V gene data show CDR1 as SGDLS and CDR2 as YYNGEE. The CDR3 sequence is CASSVEGAGGPNGELFF. CDR3 DNA: TGTGCCAGCAGCGTAGAAGGGGCGGGAGGGCCGAACGGGGAGCTGTTTTTT.

In DNA, the CDR3 is TGCGCCAGCAGCCCGATACAGGGGTCGAACACTGAAGCTTTCTTT. This gives the protein CASSPIQGSNTEAFF. The V and J genes are TRBV5-1 and TRBJ1-1, with 7 bases lining up with TRBD1. From germline, CDR1 is SGHRS and CDR2 YFSETQ. This CDR3 contains 15 residues. The J segment lost 1 base and the V segment lost 4 bases, leaving 7 bases of the junction unmatched.

The CDR3 region is CASSPGRVNEQFF. DNA of the CDR3: TGTGCCAGCAGCCCAGGTCGTGTGAATGAGCAGTTCTTC. This rearrangement joins TRBV9 to TRBJ2-1; D uncertain. The CDR3 extends over 13 amino acids. Per germline, CDR1 SGDLS and CDR2 YYNGEE. V was trimmed by 4 bases and J by 7 bases, leaving 12 bases between them.

The gene calls are TRBV12-3 or TRBV12-4 and TRBJ2-1; D gene ambiguous. The CDR3 is 14 residues long. Trimming took off 6 bases at V and 0 bases at J, with 9 bases between the two ends. Here the CDR3 reads CASSRHASYNEQFF. The CDR3 nucleotides read TGTGCCAGCAGCCGCCACGCCTCCTACAATGAGCAGTTCTTC.

The rearrangement uses TRBV3-1 and TRBJ2-7; D unresolved. Germline CDR1 is LGHDT and CDR2 is YNNKEL (reference sequence). V shed 4 bases and J shed 3 bases, with 10 bases lying between them. The CDR3 runs 13 residues. CDR3 sequence: CASSPGPSYEQYF. The DNA of the CDR3 is TGTGCCAGCAGCCCAGGACCTAGCTACGAGCAGTACTTC.

The chain links TRBV28 to TRBJ2-1, with TRBD2 identical over 7 bases. Trimming took 4 bases from V and 5 from J; bases not matched to a gene: 5. The CDR3 is made up of 14 amino acids. CDR1 MDHEN and CDR2 SYDVKM come from the germline V gene. CDR3 loop: CASSYAGVDNEQFF. The CDR3 DNA is TGTGCCAGCAGTTATGCGGGAGTGGACAATGAGCAGTTCTTC.

The chain is built from TRBV5-4 and TRBJ2-1, with 8 bases fitting TRBD1. The closer fit of TRBJ2-7 to the DNA end suggests the J call may be wrong. This CDR3 is 14 amino acids long. CDR1 SGHNT and CDR2 YYREEE come from the germline V gene (reference sequence). CDR3 nucleotide sequence: TGTGCCAGCAGTTTTAGGACAGGGACGAACGAGCAGTACTTC. This gives the protein CASSFRTGTNEQYF.